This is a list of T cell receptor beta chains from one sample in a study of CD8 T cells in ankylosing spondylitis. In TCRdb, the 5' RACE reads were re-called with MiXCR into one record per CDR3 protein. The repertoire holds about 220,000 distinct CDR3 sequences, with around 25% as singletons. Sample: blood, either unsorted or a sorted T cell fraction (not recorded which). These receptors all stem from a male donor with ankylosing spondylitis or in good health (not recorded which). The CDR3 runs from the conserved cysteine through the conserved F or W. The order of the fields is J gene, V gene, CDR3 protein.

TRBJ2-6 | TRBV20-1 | CSANPLSGANVLTF
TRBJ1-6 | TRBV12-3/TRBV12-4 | CASRPPGHGSPLHF
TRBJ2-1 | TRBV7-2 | CASSPRGIGGQFF
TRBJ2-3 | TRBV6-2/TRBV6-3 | CASSYSRAGADTQYF
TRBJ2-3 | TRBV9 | CASSVVRDPNTDTQYF
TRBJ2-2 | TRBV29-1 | CSVRDRNTGELFF
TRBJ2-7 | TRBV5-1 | CASSGPPGLAVSSYEQYF
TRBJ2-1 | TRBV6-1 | CASSQQGDYNEQFF
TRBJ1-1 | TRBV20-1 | CSALQGSADTEAFF
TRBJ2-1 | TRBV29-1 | CSVATSGRNEQFF
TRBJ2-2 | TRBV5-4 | CASRRGQANTGELFF
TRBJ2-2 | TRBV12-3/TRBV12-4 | CASSLGGSAGELFF
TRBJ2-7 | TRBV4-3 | CASSQKRGSPYEQYF
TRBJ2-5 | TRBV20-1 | CSASGSQETQYF
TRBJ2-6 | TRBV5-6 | CASSLWDAWPGANVLTF
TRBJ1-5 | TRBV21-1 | CASSKEGQPQHF
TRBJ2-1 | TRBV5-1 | CASSQVAPSSYNEQFF
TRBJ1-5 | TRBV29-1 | CSVADGNSNQPQHF
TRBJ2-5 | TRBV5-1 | CASSPSGLEETQYF
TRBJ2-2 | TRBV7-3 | CASSSPAAGGPITGELFF
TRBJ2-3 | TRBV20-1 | CSASETSGRAGSDTQYF
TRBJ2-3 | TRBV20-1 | CSARDPRGRSDTQYF
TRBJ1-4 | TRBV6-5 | CASSYQGGKLFF
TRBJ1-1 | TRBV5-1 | CASRPGQGFSGFWTEAFF
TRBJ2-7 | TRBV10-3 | CAAWDQGEQYF
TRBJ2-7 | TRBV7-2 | CASSLMRGSYEQYF
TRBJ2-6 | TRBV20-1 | CSARTVPGANVLTF
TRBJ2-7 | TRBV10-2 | CASRDSSPYEQYF
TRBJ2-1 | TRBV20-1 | CSARASGTYNEQFF
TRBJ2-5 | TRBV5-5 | CASSSYIAQETQYF
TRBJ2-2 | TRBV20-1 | CSARASAGANTGELFF
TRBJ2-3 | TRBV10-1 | CASSVAGTSTDTQYF
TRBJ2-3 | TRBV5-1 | CASSKTDDPGSDTQYF
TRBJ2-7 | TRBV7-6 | CASSLEGGEQYF
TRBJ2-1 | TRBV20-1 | CSANGGTNYNEQFF
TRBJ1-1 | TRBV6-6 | CASSYGQAEAFF
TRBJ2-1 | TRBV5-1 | CASSPPDRTREIGNEQFF
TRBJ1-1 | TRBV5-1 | CASSLGAVTNTEAFF
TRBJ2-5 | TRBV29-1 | CSVDFGRQETQYF
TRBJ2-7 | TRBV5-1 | CASSPGPTFEQYF
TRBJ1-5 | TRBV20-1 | CSARHVGTPYNQPQHF
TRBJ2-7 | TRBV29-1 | CSVEGQGGIGQYF
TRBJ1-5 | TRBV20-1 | CSARDGRGNQPQHF